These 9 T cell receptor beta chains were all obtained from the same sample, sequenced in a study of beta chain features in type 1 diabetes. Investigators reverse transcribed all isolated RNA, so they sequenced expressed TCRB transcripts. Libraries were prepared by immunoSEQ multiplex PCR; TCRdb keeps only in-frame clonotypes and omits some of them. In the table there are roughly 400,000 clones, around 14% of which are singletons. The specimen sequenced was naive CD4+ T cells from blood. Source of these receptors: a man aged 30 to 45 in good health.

CDR3 region: CASSLNPSGNTGELFF. The CDR3 DNA is TGCGCCAGCAGCTTGAATCCTAGCGGGAACACCGGGGAGCTGTTTTTT. This chain joins TRBV5-1 and TRBJ2-2; 7 nucleotides line up with TRBD2. Looked up from germline, CDR1 is SGHRS and CDR2 is YFSETQ. Trimming took 1 base from V and 1 from J; bases not matched to a gene: 4. The CDR3 spans 16 residues.

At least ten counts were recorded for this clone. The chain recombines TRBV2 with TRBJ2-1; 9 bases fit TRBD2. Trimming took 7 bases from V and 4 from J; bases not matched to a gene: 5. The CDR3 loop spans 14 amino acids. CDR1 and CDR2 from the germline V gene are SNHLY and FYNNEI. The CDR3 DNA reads TGTGCCAGCATAGCTGGACTAGCGTACAATGAGCAGTTCTTC. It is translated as CASIAGLAYNEQFF.

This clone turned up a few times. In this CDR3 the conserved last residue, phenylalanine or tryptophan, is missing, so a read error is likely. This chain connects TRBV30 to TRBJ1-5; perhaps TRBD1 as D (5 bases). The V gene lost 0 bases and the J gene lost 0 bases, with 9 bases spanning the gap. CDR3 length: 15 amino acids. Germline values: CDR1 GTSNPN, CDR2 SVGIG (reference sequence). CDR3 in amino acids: CAWSVIGASNQPQHL. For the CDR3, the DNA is TGTGCCTGGAGTGTAATCGGGGCTAGCAATCAGCCCCAGCATCTT.

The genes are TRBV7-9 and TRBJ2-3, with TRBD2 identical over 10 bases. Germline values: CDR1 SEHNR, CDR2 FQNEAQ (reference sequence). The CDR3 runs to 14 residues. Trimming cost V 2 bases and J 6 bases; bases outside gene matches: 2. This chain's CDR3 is CASSLTTSGDTQYF. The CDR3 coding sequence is TGTGCCAGCAGCTTAACGACTAGCGGGGATACGCAGTATTTT. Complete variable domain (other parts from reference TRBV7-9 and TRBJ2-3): DTGVSQNPRHKITKRGQNVTFRCDPISEHNRLYWYRQTLGQGPEFLTYFQNEAQLEKSRLLSDRFSAERPKGSFSTLEIQRTEQGDSAMYLCASSLTTSGDTQYFGPGTRLTVL.

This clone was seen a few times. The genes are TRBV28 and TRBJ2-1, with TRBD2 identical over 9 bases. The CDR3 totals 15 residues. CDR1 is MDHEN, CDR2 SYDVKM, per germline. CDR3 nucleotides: TGTGCAATAATGCCGGGACTAGCCACGGGGGATGAGCAGTTCTTC. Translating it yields CAIMPGLATGDEQFF. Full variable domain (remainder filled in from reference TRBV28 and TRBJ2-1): DVKVTQSSRYLVKRTGEKVFLECVQDMDHENMFWYRQDPGLGLRLIYFSYDVKMKEKGDIPEGYSVSREKKERFSLILESASTNQTSMYLCAIMPGLATGDEQFFGPGTRLTVL.

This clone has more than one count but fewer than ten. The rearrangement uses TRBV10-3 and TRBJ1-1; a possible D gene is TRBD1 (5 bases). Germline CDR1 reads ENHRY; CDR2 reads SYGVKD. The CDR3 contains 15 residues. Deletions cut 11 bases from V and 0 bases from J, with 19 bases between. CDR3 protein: CAAVRDGTLNTEAFF. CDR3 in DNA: TGTGCCGCCGTCCGGGACGGAACCTTGAACACTGAAGCTTTCTTT.

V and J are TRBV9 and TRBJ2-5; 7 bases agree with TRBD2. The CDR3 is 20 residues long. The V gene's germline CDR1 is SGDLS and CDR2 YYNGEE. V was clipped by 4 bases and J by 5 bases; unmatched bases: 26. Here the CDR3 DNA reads TGTGCCAGCAGCTCCCGTAGGAGCGATTACGGGAGGCGAGGAGCGGAGACCCAGTACTTC. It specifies CASSSRRSDYGRRGAETQYF. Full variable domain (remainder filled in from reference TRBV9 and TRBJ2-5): DSGVTQTPKHLITATGQRVTLRCSPRSGDLSVYWYQQSLDQGLQFLIQYYNGEERAKGNILERFSAQQFPDLHSELNLSSLELGDSALYFCASSSRRSDYGRRGAETQYFGPGTRLLVL.

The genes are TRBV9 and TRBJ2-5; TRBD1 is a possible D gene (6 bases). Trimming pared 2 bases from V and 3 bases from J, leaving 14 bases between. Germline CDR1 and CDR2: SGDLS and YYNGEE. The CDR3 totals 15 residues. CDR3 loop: CASSVSTRGKETQYF. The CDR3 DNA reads TGTGCCAGCAGCGTTTCTACGAGGGGGAAAGAGACCCAGTACTTC. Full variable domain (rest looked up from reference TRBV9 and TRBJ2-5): DSGVTQTPKHLITATGQRVTLRCSPRSGDLSVYWYQQSLDQGLQFLIQYYNGEERAKGNILERFSAQQFPDLHSELNLSSLELGDSALYFCASSVSTRGKETQYFGPGTRLLVL.

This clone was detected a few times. The CDR3 protein is CASSLEGQETQYF. The CDR3 coding sequence is TGTGCCAGCAGTTTGGAGGGGCAAGAGACCCAGTACTTC. V and J are TRBV27 and TRBJ2-5; TRBD2 is a possible D gene (6 bases). Germline V gene data show CDR1 as MNHEY and CDR2 as SMNVEV (reference sequence). Deletions cut 3 bases from V and 2 bases from J, with 7 bases between. The CDR3 has 13 residues.